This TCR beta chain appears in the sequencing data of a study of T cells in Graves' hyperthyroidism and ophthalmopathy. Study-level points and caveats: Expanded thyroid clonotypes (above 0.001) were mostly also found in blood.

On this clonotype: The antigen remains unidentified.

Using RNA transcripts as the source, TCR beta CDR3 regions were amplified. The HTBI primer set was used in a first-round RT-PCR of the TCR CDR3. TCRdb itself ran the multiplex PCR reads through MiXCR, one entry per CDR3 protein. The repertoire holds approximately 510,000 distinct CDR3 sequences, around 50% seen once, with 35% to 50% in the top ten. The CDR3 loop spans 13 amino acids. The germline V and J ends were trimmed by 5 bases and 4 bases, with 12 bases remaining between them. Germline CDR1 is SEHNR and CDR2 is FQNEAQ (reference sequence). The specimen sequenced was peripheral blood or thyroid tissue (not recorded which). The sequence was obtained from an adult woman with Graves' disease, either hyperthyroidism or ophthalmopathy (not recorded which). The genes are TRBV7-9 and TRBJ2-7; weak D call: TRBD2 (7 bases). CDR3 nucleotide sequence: TGTGCCAGCAGCCGGGGGGCTGAGTACGAGCAGTACTTC. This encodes CASSRGAEYEQYF.